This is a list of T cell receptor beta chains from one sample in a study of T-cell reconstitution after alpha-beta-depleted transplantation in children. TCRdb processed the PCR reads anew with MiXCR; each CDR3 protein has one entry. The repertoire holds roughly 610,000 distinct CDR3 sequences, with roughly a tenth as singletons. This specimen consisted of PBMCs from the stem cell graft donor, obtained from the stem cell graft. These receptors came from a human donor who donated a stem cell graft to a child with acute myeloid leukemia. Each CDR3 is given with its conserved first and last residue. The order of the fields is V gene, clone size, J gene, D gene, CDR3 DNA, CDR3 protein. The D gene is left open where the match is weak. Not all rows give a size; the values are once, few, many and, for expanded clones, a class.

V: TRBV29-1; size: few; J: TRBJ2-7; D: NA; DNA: TGCAGCGTTGAAGCCATTGGAGGGTACGAGCAGTACTTC; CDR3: CSVEAIGGYEQYF
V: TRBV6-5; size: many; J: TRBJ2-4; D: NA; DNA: TGTGCCAGCCGGATGGACCCTGGGGGAGCCAAAAACATTCAGTACTTC; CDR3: CASRMDPGGAKNIQYF
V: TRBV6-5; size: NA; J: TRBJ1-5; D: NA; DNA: TGTGCCAGCAGTTACGCCGGACATTCCGCACAGGACCCCGGTCAGCCCCAGCATTTT; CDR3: CASSYAGHSAQDPGQPQHF
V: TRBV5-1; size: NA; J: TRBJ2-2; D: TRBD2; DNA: TGCGCCAGCGGCGGGGGGACCGTAACCGGGGAGCTGTTTTTT; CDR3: CASGGGTVTGELFF
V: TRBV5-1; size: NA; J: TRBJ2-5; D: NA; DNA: TGCGCCAGCAAAAAGTCTGAATCTCGGGAGACCCAGTACTTC; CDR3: CASKKSESRETQYF
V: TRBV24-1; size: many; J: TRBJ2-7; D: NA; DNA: TGTGCCACCAGTGATTTAGCGGTACCCTACGAGCAGTACTTC; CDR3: CATSDLAVPYEQYF
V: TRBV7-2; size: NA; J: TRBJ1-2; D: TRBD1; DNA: TGTGCCAGCACCCCGGGCCCAAACAGGGGGCAAGGCTACACCTTC; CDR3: CASTPGPNRGQGYTF
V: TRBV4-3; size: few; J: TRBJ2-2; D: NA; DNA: TGCGCCAGCAGCCAAGACAGGGGGGTGTCCGGGGAGCTGTTTTTT; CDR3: CASSQDRGVSGELFF
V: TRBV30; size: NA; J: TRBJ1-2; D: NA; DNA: TGTGCCTGGAGTCCATCGGAGAACTATGGCTACACCTTC; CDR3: CAWSPSENYGYTF
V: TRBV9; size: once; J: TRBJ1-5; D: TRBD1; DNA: TGTGCCAGCAGCGTGGGTGGACAGGGGGGGAATCAGCCCCAGCATTTT; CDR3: CASSVGGQGGNQPQHF
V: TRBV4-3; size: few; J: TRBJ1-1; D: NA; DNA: TGCGCCAGCAGCCAAGCTGTCAGATCGAACACTGAAGCTTTCTTT; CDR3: CASSQAVRSNTEAFF
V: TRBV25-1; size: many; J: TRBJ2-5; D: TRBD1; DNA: TGTGCCAGCAGTGACACGGGACAGGGGGCCGGGGAGACCCAGTACTTC; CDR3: CASSDTGQGAGETQYF
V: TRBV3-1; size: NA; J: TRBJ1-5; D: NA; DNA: TGTGCCAGCAGCCAAGATCGAGCAGGGGCTCAGCCCCAGCATTTT; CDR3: CASSQDRAGAQPQHF
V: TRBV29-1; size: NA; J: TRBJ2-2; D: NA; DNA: TGCAGCGTTCGGATCGGCGGGGAAACCGGGGAGCTGTTTTTT; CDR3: CSVRIGGETGELFF
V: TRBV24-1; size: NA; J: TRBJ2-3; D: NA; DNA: TGTGCCACCAGTGACTCAGGAGATACGCAGTATTTT; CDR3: CATSDSGDTQYF
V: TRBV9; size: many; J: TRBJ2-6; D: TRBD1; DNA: TGTGCCAGCAGGGGGGGACAGGAAACCTCTGGGGCCAACGTCCTGACTTTC; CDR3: CASRGGQETSGANVLTF
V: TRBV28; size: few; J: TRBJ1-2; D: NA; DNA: TGTGCCAGCAGCCCGCTGATACTCTATCTAGATGGCTACACCTTC; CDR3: CASSPLILYLDGYTF
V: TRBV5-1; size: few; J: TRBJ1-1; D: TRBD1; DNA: TGCGCCAGCAGCTTGGTTGGGACAGGGGCGAGGGACACTGAAGCTTTCTTT; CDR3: CASSLVGTGARDTEAFF
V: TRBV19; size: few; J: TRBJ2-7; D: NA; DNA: TGTGCCAGTAGGGGCAGCCGCTCCTACGAGCAGTACTTC; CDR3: CASRGSRSYEQYF
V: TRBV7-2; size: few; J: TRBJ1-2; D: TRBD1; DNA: TGTGCCAGCAGGGACACAGGGGGCCGATCCCTCTATGGCTACACCTTC; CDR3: CASRDTGGRSLYGYTF
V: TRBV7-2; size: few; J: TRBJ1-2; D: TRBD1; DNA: TGTGCCAGCAGCTCAAGGACAGGCCCCTATGGATATGGCTACACCTTC; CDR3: CASSSRTGPYGYGYTF
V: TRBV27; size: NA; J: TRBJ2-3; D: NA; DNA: TGTGCCAGCAGTAACTACCCCACAGATACGCAGTATTTT; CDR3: CASSNYPTDTQYF
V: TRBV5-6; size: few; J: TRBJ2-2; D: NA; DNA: TGTGCCAGCAGCTTTTCGGCCCGGGTCGAAACCGGGGAGCTGTTTTTT; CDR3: CASSFSARVETGELFF
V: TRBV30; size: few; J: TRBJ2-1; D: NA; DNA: TGTGCCTGGAGTGGGGGACTCAAGGAGCAGTTCTTC; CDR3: CAWSGGLKEQFF
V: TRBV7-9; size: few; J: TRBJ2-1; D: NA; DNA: TGTGCCAGCAGCTCTCGTGGGGGCTCCTACAATGAGCAGTTCTTC; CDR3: CASSSRGGSYNEQFF
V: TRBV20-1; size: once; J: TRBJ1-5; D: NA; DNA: TGCAGTGCCATAACAGGGACGTTGGGCAATCAGCCCCAGCATTTT; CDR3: CSAITGTLGNQPQHF
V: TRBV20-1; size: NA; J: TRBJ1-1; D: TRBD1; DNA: TGCAGTGCCGGGACAGAATACACTGAAGCTTTCTTT; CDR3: CSAGTEYTEAFF
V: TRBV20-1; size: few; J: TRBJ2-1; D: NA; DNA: TGCAGTGCTAGAGATGCAAGGGGCGGGATCTCCTACAATGAGCAGTTCTTC; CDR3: CSARDARGGISYNEQFF
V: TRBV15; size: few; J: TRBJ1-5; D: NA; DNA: TGTGCCACCAGCACCCCCAGGGCAGGAGTCGGCAATCAGCCCCAGCATTTT; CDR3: CATSTPRAGVGNQPQHF
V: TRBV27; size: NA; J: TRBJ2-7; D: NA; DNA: TGTGCCAGCAGTCCCCCGGCTGCCAAGCAGTACTTC; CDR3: CASSPPAAKQYF
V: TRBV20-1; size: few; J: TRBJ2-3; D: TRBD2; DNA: TGCAGTGCTAGATCGGTATTGGCGGGGGGCGTCGCAGATACGCAGTATTTT; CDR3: CSARSVLAGGVADTQYF
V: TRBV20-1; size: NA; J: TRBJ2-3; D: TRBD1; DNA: TGCAGTGCTCCGACAGGGGCTGGGGATACGCAGTATTTT; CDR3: CSAPTGAGDTQYF
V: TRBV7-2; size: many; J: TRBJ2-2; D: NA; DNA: TGTGCCAGCAGCTTAGTCAGGGGGAACACCGGGGAGCTGTTTTTT; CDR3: CASSLVRGNTGELFF
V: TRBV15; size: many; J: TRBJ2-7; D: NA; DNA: TGTGCCACCAGCAGCTTGACGCCGGGGCAGTACTTC; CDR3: CATSSLTPGQYF
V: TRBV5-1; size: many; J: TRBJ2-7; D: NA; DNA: TGCGCCAGCAGCTTGATTGCCGGAACCTACGAGCAGTACTTC; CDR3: CASSLIAGTYEQYF
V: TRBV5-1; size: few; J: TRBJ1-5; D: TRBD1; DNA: TGCGCCAGCAGCTTACAGGGGGCCCCAGGGCATTTT; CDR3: CASSLQGAPGHF
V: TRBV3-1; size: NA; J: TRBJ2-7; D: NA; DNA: TGTGCCAGCAGCCAAAGAGGAGGGGGTCCCCGCTACGAGCAGTACTTC; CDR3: CASSQRGGGPRYEQYF
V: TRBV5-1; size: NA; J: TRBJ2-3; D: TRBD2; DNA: TGCGCCAGCAGCTTTATTAATAGCGGGATTTCGAACACAGATACGCAGTATTTT; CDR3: CASSFINSGISNTDTQYF
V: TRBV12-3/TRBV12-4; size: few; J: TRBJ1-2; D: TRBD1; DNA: TGTGCCAGCACGACAGGGGGCGAGATAACTGTAGGTGGCTACACCTTC; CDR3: CASTTGGEITVGGYTF
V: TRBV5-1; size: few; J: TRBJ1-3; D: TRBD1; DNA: TGCGCCAGCAGCGCGGACAGGGCAAACTCTGGAAACACCATATATTTT; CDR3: CASSADRANSGNTIYF